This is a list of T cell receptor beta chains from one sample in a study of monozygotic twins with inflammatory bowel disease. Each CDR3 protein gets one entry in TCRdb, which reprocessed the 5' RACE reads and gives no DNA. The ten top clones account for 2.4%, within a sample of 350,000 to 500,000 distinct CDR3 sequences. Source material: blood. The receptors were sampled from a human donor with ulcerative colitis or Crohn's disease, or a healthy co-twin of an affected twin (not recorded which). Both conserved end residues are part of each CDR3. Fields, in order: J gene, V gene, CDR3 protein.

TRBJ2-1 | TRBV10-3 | CAISESTALDEQFF
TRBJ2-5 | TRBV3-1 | CASSSTYSLQETQYF
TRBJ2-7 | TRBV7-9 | CASSSDRGYSYEQYF
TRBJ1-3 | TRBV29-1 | CSVAAVRTGNTIYF
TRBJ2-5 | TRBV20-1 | CSAGHLGETQYF
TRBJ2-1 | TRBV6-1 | CASSPGDSPMGNEQFF
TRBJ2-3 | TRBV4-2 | CASSRWGDSGKADTQYF
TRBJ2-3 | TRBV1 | CTSSRGLAGGRTDTQYF
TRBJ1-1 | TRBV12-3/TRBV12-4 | CASSYPLGEAFF
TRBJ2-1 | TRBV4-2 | CASSQRPGLAGGRGYNEQFF
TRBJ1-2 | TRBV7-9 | CASSSGQNYGYTF
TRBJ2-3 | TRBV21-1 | CASSKMPTRTIADTQYF
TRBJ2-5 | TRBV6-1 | CASRPTDRVETQYF
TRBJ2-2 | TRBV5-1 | CASSPGGEAVGELFF
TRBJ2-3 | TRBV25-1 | CASSEFGSGQRLTDTQYF
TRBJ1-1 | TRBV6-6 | CASSPRGLEAFF
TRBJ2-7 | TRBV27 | CASGLGTGVYEQYF